This note documents a single T cell receptor (beta chain) sequence. Its matching antigen is unknown. This entry is derived from a study of T-cell memory formation after mild COVID-19. As for the study in general: Each donor largely had its own TCR clusters.

Researchers used 5'RACE with constant-segment primers to make TCR alpha and TCR beta cDNA libraries that carry sample barcodes and UMIs. TCRdb processed the 5' RACE reads anew with MiXCR; each CDR3 protein has one entry. Here the sample spans 150,000 to 200,000 distinct CDR3 sequences, around 10% being singletons. Study-wide results and limits: Researchers found some responding clones in pre-infection memory, a sign that cross-reactive memory joined.

The germline CDR1 and CDR2 sequences are LNHDA and SQIVND (reference sequence). CDR3 length: 13 residues. The V and J ends lost 4 bases and 5 bases respectively, with 11 bases between them. Material for sequencing was PBMCs or a T cell subset sorted from them (not recorded which). This TCR was recovered from a man in his late teens or twenties who had mild COVID-19 (a few samples of this study predate the infection). Cell type and time point are not known. The chain combines TRBV19 with TRBJ2-5; D is undetermined. The CDR3 bases are TGTGCCAGTAGTAGGACGATCGCGGAGACCCAGTACTTC. This codes for CASSRTIAETQYF.